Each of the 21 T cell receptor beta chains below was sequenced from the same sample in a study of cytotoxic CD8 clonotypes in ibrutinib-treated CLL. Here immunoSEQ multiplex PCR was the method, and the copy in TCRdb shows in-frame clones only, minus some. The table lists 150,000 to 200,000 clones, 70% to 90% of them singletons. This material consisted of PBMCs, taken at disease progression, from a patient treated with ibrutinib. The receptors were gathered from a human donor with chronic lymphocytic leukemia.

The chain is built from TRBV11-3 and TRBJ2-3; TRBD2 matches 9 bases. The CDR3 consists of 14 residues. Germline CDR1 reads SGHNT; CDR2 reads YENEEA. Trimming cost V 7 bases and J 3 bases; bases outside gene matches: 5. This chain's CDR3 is CASKAGLATDTQYF. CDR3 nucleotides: TGTGCCAGCAAGGCGGGACTAGCTACAGATACGCAGTATTTT.

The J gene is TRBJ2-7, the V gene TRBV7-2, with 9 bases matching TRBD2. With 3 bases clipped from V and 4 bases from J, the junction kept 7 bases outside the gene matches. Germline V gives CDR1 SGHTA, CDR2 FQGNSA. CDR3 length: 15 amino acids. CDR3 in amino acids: CASSLGGTSRYEQYF. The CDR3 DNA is TGTGCCAGCAGCTTGGGGGGGACTAGCCGGTACGAGCAGTACTTC.

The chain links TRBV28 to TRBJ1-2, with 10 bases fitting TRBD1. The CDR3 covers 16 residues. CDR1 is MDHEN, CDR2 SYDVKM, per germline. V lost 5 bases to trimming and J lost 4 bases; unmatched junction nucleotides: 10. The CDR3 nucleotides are TGTGCCAGCAGTATCAGACAGGGACAGGGGAGCTATGGCTACACCTTC. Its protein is CASSIRQGQGSYGYTF.

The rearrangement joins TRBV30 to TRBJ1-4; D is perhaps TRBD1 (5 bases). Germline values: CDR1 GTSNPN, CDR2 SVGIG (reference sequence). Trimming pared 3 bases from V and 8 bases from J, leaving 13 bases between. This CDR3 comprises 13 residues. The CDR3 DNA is TGTGCCTGGAGCACGGGGCCAGGAGAAAAACTGTTTTTT. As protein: CAWSTGPGEKLFF.

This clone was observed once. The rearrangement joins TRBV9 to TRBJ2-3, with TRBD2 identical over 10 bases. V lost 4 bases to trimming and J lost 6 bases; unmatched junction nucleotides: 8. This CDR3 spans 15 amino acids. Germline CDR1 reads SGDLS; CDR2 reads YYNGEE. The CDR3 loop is CASSIGLAGVDTQYF. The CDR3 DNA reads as TGTGCCAGCAGCATCGGCCTAGCGGGAGTGGATACGCAGTATTTT.

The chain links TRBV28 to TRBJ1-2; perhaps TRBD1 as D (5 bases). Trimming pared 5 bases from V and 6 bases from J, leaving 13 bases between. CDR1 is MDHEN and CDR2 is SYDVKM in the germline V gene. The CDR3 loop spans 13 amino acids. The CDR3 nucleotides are TGTGCCAGCAGTACTCAGGGTGCGGATGGCTACACCTTC. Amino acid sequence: CASSTQGADGYTF.

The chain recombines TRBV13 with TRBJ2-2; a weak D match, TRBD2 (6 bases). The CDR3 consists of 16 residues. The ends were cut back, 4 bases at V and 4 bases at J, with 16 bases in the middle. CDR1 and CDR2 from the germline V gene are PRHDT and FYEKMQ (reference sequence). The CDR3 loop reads CASSSGRRVGTGELFF. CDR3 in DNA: TGTGCCAGCAGCTCGGGGAGGAGGGTAGGCACCGGGGAGCTGTTTTTT. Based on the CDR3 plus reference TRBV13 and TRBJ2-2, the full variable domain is AAGVIQSPRHLIKEKRETATLKCYPIPRHDTVYWYQQGPGQDPQFLISFYEKMQSDKGSIPDRFSAQQFSDYHSELNMSSLELGDSALYFCASSSGRRVGTGELFFGEGSRLTVL.

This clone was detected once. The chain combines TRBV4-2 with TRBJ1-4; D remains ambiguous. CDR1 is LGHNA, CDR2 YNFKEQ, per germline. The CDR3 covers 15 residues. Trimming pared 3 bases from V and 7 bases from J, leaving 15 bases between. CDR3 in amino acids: CASSHSRGPGEKLFF. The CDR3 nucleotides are TGTGCCAGCAGCCATTCCCGAGGGCCGGGTGAAAAACTGTTTTTT.

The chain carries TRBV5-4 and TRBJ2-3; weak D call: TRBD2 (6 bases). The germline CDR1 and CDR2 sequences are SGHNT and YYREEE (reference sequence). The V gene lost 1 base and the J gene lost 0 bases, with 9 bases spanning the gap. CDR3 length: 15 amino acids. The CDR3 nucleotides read TGTGCCAGCAGCTTGCCGGGAGCGAGCACAGATACGCAGTATTTT. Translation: CASSLPGASTDTQYF. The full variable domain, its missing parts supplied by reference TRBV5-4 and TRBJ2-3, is ETGVTQSPTHLIKTRGQQVTLRCSSQSGHNTVSWYQQALGQGPQFIFQYYREEENGRGNFPPRFSGLQFPNYSSELNVNALELDDSALYLCASSLPGASTDTQYFGPGTRLTVL.

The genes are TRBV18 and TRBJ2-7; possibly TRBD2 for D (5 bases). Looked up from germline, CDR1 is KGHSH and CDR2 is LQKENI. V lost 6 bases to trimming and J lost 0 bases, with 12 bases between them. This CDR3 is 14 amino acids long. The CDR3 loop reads CASSPAGFSYEQYF. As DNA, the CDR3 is TGTGCCAGCTCCCCCGCGGGCTTCTCCTACGAGCAGTACTTC.

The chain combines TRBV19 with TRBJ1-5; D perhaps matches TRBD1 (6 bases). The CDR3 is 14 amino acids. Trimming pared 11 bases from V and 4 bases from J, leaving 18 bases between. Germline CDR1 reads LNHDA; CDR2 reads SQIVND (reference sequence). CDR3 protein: CAACGQGINQPQHF. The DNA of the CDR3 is TGTGCCGCGTGTGGGCAGGGGATTAATCAGCCCCAGCATTTT.

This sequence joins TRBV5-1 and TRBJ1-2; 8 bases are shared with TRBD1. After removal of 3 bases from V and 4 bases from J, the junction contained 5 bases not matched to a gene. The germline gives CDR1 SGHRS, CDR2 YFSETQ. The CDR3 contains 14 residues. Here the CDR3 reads CASSSGQGFYGYTF. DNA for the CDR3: TGCGCCAGCAGCTCCGGACAGGGATTCTATGGCTACACCTTC.

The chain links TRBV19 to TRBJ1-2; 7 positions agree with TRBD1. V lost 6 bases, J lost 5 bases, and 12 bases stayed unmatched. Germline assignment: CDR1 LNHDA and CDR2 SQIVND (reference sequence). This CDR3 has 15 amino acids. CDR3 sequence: CASRAFGQATYGYTF. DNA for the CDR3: TGTGCCAGTAGAGCTTTTGGACAGGCGACATATGGCTACACCTTC.

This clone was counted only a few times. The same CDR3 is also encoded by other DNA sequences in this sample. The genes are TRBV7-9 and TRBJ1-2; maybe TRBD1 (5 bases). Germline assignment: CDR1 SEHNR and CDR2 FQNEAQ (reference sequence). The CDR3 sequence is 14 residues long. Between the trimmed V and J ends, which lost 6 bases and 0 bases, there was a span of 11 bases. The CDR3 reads CASSLQGSNYGYTF. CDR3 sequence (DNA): TGTGCCAGCAGTCTTCAGGGTTCTAACTATGGCTACACCTTC.

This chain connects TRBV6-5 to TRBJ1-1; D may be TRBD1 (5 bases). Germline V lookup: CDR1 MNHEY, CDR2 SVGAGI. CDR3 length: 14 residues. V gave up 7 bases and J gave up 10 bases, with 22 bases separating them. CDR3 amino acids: CASTPRGGIVRAFF. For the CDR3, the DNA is TGTGCCAGCACTCCACGGGGGGGAATCGTGAGAGCTTTCTTT.

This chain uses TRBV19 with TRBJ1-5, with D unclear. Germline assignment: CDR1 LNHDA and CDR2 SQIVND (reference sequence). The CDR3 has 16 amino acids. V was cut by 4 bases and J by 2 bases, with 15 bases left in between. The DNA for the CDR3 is TGTGCCAGTAGTAGTAGACTGGGGTTAGGCAATCAGCCCCAGCATTTT. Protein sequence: CASSSRLGLGNQPQHF.

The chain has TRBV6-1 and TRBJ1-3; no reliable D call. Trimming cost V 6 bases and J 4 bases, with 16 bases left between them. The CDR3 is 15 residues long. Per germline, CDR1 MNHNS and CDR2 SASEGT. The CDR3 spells CASSFNRGRGNTIYF. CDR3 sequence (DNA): TGTGCCAGCAGCTTCAACAGAGGGCGGGGAAACACCATATATTTT.

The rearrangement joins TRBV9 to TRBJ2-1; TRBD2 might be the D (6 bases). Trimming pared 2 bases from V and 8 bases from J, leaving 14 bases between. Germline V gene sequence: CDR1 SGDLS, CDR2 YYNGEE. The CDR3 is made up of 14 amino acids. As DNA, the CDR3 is TGTGCCAGCAGCGTGTCGGGGAGGTATGATGAGCAGTTCTTC. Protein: CASSVSGRYDEQFF.

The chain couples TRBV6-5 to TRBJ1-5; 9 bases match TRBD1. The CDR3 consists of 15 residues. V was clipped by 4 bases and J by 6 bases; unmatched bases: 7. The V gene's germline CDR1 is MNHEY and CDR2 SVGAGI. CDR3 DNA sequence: TGTGCCAGCAGTTCCTTACAGGGGGCTGTTCAGCCCCAGCATTTT. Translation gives CASSSLQGAVQPQHF.

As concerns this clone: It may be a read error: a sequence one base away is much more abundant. The CDR3 protein is CASSYSSGNTIYF. In nucleotides, the CDR3 is TGTGCCAGCAGCTATAGCTCTGGAAACACCATATATTTT. This chain connects TRBV7-8 to TRBJ1-3; no clear D gene. Germline V gene data show CDR1 as SGHVS and CDR2 as FQNEAQ. V shed 4 bases and J shed 0 bases, with 4 bases lying between them. The CDR3 totals 13 residues.

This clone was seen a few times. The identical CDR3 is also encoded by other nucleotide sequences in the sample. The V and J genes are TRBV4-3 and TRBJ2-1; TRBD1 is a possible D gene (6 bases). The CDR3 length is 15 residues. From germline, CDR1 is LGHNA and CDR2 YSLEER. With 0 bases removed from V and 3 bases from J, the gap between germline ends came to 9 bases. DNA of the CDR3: TGCGCCAGCAGCCAAGAGAGGACAGTCTACAATGAGCAGTTCTTC. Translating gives CASSQERTVYNEQFF.